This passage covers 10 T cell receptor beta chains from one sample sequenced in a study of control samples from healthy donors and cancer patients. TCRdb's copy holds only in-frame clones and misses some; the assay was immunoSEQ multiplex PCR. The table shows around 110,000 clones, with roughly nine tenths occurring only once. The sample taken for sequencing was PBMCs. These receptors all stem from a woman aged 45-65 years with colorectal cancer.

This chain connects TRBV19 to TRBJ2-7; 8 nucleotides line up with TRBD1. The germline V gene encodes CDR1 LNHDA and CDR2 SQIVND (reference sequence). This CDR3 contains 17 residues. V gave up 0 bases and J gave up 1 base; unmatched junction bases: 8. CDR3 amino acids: CASSIDQGTGGSYEQYF. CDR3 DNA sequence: TGTGCCAGTAGTATAGATCAAGGCACAGGGGGATCCTACGAGCAGTACTTC. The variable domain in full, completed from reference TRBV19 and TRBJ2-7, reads DGGITQSPKYLFRKEGQNVTLSCEQNLNHDAMYWYRQDPGQGLRLIYYSQIVNDFQKGDIAEGYSVSREKKESFPLTVTSAQKNPTAFYLCASSIDQGTGGSYEQYFGPGTRLTVT.

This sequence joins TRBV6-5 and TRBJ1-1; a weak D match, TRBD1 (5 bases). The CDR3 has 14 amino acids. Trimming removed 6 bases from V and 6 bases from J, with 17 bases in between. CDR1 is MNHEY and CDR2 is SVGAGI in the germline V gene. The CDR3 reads CASRIKSTGPEAFF. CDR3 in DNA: TGTGCCAGCAGGATAAAATCTACGGGACCTGAAGCTTTCTTT.

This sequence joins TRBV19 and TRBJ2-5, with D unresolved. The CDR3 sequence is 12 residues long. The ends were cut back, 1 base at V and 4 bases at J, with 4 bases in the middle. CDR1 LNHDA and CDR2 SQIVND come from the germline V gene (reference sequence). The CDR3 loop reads CASSIGGETQYF. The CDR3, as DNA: TGTGCCAGTAGTATAGGTGGAGAGACCCAGTACTTC.

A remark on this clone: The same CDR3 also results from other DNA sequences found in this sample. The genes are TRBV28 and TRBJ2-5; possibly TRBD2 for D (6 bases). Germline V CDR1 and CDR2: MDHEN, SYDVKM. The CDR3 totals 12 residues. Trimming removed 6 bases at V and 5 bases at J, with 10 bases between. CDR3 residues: CASRTGEETQYF. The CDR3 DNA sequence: TGTGCCAGCAGGACGGGGGAGGAGACCCAGTACTTC.

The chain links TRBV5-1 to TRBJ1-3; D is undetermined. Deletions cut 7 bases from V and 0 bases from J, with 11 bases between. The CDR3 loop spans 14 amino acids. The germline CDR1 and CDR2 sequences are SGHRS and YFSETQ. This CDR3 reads CASSDGLSGNTIYF. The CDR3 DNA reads TGCGCCAGCTCGGACGGACTCTCTGGAAACACCATATATTTT.

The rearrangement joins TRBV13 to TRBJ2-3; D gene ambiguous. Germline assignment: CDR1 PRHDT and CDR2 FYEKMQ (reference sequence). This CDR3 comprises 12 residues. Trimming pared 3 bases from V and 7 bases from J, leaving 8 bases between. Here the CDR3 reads CASSLGPYTQYF. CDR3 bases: TGTGCCAGCAGCTTGGGCCCGTATACGCAGTATTTT.

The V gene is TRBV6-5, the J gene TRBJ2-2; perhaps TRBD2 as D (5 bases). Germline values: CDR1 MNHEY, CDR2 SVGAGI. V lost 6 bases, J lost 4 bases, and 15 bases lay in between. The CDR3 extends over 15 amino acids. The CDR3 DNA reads TGTGCCAGCAGACCCCCCCGGGGTAGCACCGGGGAGCTGTTTTTT. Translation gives CASRPPRGSTGELFF.

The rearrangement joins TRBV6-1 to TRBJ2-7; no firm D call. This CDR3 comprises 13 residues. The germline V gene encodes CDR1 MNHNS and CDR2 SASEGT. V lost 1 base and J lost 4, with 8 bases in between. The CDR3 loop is CASSEGLEYEQYF. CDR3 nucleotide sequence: TGTGCCAGCAGTGAAGGTCTAGAATACGAGCAGTACTTC.

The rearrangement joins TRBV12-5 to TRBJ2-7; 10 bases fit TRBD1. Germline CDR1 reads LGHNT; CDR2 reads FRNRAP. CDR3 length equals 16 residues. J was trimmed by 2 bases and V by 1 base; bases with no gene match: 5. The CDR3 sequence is CASGLDAGTGAYEQYF. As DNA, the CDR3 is TGTGCTAGTGGTTTGGATGCCGGGACAGGGGCCTACGAGCAGTACTTC. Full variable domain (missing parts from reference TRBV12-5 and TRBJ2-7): DARVTQTPRHKVTEMGQEVTMRCQPILGHNTVFWYRQTMMQGLELLAYFRNRAPLDDSGMPKDRFSAEMPDATLATLKIQPSEPRDSAVYFCASGLDAGTGAYEQYFGPGTRLTVT.

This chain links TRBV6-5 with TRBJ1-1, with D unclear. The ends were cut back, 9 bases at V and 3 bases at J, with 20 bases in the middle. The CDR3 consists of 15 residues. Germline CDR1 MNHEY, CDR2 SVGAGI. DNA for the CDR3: TGTGCCAGTAGACCGACGGCCGGTCCGTACACTGAAGCTTTCTTT. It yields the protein CASRPTAGPYTEAFF.